Included here is one TCR beta chain sequence, with context. Its antigen has not been determined. The record has no base qualities; no much larger clone is one base away. TCRbeta CDR3 regions were amplified from genomic DNA using the immunoSEQ Assay, a bias-controlled multiplex PCR. Under the source paper's analysis protocol: Nucleated cell counts per sample were estimated from amplification of reference gene primers within the assay. Sequence reads were collapsed and filtered to measure the absolute abundance of every unique TCRbeta CDR3 rearrangement. For each sample, productive Simpson clonality was calculated as the square root of Simpson's diversity index over productive rearrangements. TCRdb holds this immuneACCESS table with in-frame rearrangements only. Some clones are missing; in checked studies, unresolved V genes explain under half, and the rest has no known cause. V and J calls and clone size are copied from that table; D and trimming were computed from the DNA. A total of hundreds of thousands of clones appear in this sample, about 90% of them only once. Less than 3.5% of the sample goes to the ten largest clones.

Samples from volunteer blood donors who had recovered from COVID-19 were contributed by a second Seattle source. Each collaborating institution followed its own protocols to collect whole blood in K2EDTA tubes. For TCRbeta analysis, collaborators shipped samples as frozen whole blood, isolated PBMCs, or DNA extracted from either of those sample types. V lost 8 bases and J lost 7 bases, and the count of bases not matched to a germline gene is 8. Spanning cysteine to phenylalanine, the CDR3 consists of 13 amino acids. CDR3 DNA only is kept here, 39 bases in frame from base 1. As encoded in the germline V gene, CDR1 is SGHNT while CDR2 is YENEEA. The sample originates from a study of blood T cell repertoires in COVID-19 (dated by TCRdb to 2019 to 2021). About the investigation overall: Samples covering the acute and convalescent phases of COVID-19 were provided by collaborators in the United States, Italy and Spain. The samples were drawn from the first 160 participants of the ongoing ImmuneRACE study and from 1,254 subjects provided by 6 global collaborators. The dataset comprised deeply sampled blood TCRbeta repertoires from subjects exposed to, actively infected with, or recovered from COVID-19. The repertoires were released in a freely available public database meant as a resource for research on the immune response to SARS-CoV-2. Where available, HLA class I and class II types were taken from metadata supplied by the sample provider and were not determined by assay-based typing. The sample metadata nearly always contained a de-identified subject ID, COVID-19 status, age in years and sex. The material from the prospective study consisted of cDNA or gDNA derived from T cells, B-cell-depleted T cells, or PBMCs.

What the work shows at the level of the full study, not this receptor alone: The amount of clinical and demographic metadata varied by source and participant and was provided uncurated.

Sequenced input: peripheral blood. The TCR sequence derives from a woman aged 18 to 35 who had recovered from COVID-19. The sequence links TRBV11-3 to TRBJ1-2, and 9 junctional nucleotides match TRBD1. The DNA is as follows: TGTGCCAGCCATGGGGACAGGGTTGCTGGCTACACCTTC. Translated, it reads CASHGDRVAGYTF.